This TCR beta chain derives from a study of blood T cell repertoires in COVID-19. Study in general: Sites in the United States, Italy and Spain provided acute and convalescent COVID-19 samples. The analysed material was cDNA or gDNA that came from T cells, B-cell-depleted T cells, or PBMCs.

Trimming at V came to 3 bases and at J to 5 bases, leaving 6 bases not matched to a gene. This CDR3 contains 14 residues. CDR1 is SGHNT, CDR2 YYREEE, per germline (reference sequence). As originally analysed: It was from reference gene primer amplification that nucleated cell counts were estimated. Profiled with immunoSEQ multiplex PCR; TCRdb holds only in-frame clones, not every one. V, J and clone size were drawn from that table, and D and trimming were deduced from the DNA. The sample holds 150,000 to 200,000 clones, less than 90% seen once. Material: peripheral blood. The chain combines TRBV5-4 with TRBJ2-7; 9 nucleotides line up with TRBD2. This clonotype originated in a woman in her seventies with acute or convalescent COVID-19. Here the CDR3 DNA reads TGTGCCAGCAGCTCTTTTAGCGGGAGTGACGAGCAGTACTTC. This codes for CASSSFSGSDEQYF.